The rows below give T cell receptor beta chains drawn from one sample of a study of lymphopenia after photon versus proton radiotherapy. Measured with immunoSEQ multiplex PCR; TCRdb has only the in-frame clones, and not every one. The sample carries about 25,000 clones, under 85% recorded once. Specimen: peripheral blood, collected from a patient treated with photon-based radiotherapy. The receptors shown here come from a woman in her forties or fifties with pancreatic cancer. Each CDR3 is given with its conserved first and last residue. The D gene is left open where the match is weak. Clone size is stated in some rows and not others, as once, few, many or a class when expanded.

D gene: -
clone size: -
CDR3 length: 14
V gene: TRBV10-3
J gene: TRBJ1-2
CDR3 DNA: TGTGCCATCCGAATTTCAGCACGATCCTATGGCTACACCTTC
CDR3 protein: CAIRISARSYGYTF

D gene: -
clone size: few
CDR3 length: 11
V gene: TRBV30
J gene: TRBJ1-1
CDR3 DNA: TGTGCCTGGAGACGGCTATCTGAAGCTTTCTTT
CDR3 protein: CAWRRLSEAFF

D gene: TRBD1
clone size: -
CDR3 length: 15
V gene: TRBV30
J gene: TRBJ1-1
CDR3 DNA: TGTGCCTGGAGTCACGGACAGGTCATGAACACTGAAGCTTTCTTT
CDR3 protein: CAWSHGQVMNTEAFF

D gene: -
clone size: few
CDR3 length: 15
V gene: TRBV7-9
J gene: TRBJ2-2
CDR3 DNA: TGTGCCAGCAGCTCAGACAGGAGAGACACCGGGGAGCTGTTTTTT
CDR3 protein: CASSSDRRDTGELFF

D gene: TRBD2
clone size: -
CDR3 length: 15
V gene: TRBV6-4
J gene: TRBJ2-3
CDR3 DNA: TGTGCCAGCTCTAGCGCGGCGGGAGGTTTAAATACGCAGTATTTT
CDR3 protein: CASSSAAGGLNTQYF

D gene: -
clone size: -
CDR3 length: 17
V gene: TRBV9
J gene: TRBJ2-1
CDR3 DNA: TGTGCCAGCAGCCCCTCACCTCCAAGCGGGTCCTACAATGAGCAGTTCTTC
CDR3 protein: CASSPSPPSGSYNEQFF

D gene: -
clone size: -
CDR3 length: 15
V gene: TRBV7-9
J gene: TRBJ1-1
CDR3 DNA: TGTGCCAGCAGCTTTTCAGGGTGGGAGGGCACTGAAGCTTTCTTT
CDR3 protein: CASSFSGWEGTEAFF

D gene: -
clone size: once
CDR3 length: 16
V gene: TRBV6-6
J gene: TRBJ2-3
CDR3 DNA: TGTGCCAGCAGTACAGCGACAGGCTTCAACACAGATACGCAGTATTTT
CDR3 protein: CASSTATGFNTDTQYF

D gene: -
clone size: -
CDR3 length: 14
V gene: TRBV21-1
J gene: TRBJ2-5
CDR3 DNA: TGTGCCAGCTTTTGGGCTACCCTCCAAGAGACCCAGTACTTC
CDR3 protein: CASFWATLQETQYF

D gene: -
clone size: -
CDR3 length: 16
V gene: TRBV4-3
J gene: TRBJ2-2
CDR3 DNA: TGCGCCAGCAGCCAAGATCGGCTAGCGAGAGCCGGGGAGCTGTTTTTT
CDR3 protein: CASSQDRLARAGELFF

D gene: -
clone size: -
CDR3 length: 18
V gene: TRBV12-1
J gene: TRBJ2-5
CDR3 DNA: TGTGCCAGCAGCTCCCCGCTCCCCCGGGGTAGCGGGAGGGAGACCCAGTACTTC
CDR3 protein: CASSSPLPRGSGRETQYF

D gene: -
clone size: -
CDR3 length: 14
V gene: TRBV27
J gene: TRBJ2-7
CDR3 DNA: TGTGCCAGCAGTTCGTCCTGGTTTAGCTACGAGCAGTACTTC
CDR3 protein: CASSSSWFSYEQYF

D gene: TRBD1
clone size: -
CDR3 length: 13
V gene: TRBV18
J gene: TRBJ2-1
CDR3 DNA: TGTGCCAGCTCACTTCAACAGGGGGATGAGCAGTTCTTC
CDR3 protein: CASSLQQGDEQFF

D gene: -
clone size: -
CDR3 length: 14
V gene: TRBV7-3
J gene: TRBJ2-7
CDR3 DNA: TGTGCCAGCAGCCCGGACCTAGTTGGGGCCGAGCAGTACTTC
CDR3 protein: CASSPDLVGAEQYF

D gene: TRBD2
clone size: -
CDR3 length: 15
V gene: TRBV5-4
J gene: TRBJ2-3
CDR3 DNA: TGTGCCAGCAGCCGGGACTACCTTAACACAGATACGCAGTATTTT
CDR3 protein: CASSRDYLNTDTQYF

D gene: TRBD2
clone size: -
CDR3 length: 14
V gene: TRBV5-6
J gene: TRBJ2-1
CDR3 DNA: TGTGCCAGCAGCTTTGCGGGAGAGTACAATGAGCAGTTCTTC
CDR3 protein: CASSFAGEYNEQFF

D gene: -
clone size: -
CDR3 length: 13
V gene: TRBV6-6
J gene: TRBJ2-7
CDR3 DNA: TGTGCCAGCAGAGAGACAGGTAATCGCGAGCAGTACTTC
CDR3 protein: CASRETGNREQYF

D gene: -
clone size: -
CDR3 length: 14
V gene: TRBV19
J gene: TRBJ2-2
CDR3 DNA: TGTGCCAGTAGTGGGAACAGGGCCACCGGGGAGCTGTTTTTT
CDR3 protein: CASSGNRATGELFF

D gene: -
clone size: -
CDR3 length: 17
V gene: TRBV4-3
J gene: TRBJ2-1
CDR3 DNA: TGCGCCAGCAGCCAAGATGCACGGGACTTCTACCGGAATGAGCAGTTCTTC
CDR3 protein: CASSQDARDFYRNEQFF

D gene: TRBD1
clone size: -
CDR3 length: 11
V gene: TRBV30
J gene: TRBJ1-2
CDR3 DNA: TGTGCCTGGAGGCAGGGGGGTGGCTACACCTTC
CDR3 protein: CAWRQGGGYTF

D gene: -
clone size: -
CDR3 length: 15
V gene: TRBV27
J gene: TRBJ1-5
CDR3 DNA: TGTGCCAGCAGTTTAAGGTTGGGGGGTCGTCAGCCCCAGCATTTT
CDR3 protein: CASSLRLGGRQPQHF

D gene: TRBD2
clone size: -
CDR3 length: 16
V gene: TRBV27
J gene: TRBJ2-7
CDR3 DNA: TGTGCCAGCAGTTTACATTCCCAGCGGGAGTGCCACGAGCAGTACTTC
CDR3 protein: CASSLHSQRECHEQYF

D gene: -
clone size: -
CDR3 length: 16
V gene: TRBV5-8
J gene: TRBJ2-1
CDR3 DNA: TGTGCCAGCAGATCGTACCAGGGGAGCTCCTACAATGAGCAGTTCTTC
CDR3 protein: CASRSYQGSSYNEQFF

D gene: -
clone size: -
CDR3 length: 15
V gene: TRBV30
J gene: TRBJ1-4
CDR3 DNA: TGTGCCTGGCGGTCCGGACGTGCAACTAATGAAAAACTGTTTTTT
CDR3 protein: CAWRSGRATNEKLFF

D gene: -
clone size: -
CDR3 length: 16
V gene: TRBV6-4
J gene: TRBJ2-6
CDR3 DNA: TGTGCCAGCAGCCTTGACGGGGGCTCTGGGGCCAACGTCCTGACTTTC
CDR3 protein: CASSLDGGSGANVLTF

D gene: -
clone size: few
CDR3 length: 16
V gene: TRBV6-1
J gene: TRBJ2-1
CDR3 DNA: TGTGCCAGCAGTGGTAGGCGGGGCAGCTCCTACAATGAGCAGTTCTTC
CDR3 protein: CASSGRRGSSYNEQFF

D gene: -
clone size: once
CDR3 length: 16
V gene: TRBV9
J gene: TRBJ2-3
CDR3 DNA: TGTGCCAGCAGCGGGAGTAGTATAGTGGGTACAGATACGCAGTATTTT
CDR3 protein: CASSGSSIVGTDTQYF

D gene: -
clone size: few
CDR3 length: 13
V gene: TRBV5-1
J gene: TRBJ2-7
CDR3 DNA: TGCGCCAGCAGCGAGGCCGGTGGACACGAGCAGTACTTC
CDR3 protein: CASSEAGGHEQYF

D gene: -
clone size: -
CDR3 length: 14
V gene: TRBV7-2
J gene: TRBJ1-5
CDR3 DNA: TGTGCCAGCAGCTTATCCCAGGGCACTCAGCCCCAGCATTTT
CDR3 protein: CASSLSQGTQPQHF

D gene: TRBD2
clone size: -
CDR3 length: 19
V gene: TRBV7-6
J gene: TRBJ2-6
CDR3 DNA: TGTGCCAGCAGCTCGAGCCCAGGAGCGGGAGTAGCGGGGGCCAACGTCCTGACTTTC
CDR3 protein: CASSSSPGAGVAGANVLTF

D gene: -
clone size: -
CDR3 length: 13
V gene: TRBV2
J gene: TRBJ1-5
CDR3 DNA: TGTGCCAGCAGAAGAGACAGCAATCAGCCCCAGCATTTT
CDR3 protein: CASRRDSNQPQHF

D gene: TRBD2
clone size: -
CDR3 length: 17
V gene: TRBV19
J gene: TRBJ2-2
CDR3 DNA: TGTGCCAGTAGCTCCTCGACTAGCGGGAAAGGGGGCGGGGAGCTGTTTTTT
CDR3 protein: CASSSSTSGKGGGELFF

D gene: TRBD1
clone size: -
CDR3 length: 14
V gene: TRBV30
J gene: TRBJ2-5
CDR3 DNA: TGTGCCTGGAGTGGGACAGGGTTTGAGGAGACCCAGTACTTC
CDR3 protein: CAWSGTGFEETQYF

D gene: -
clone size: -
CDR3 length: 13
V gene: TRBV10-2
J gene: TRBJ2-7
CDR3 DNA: TGCGCCAGCAGTGATGAGCGGACCTACGAGCAGTACTTC
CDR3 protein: CASSDERTYEQYF

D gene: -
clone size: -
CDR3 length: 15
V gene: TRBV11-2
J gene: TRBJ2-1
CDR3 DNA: TGTGCCAGCAGCCAGAACACTGGGGCCTACAATGAGCAGTTCTTC
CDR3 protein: CASSQNTGAYNEQFF

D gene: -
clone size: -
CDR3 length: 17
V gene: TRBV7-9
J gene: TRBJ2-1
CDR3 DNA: TGTGCCAGCAGCTTAGCCACAAGGGTGGGACGGGCGAATGAGCAGTTCTTC
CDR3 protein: CASSLATRVGRANEQFF

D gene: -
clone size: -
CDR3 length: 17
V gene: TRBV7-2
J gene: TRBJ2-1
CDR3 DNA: TGTGCCAGCAGCTTAGTCGCAGGACTTTCAGGATACAATGAGCAGTTCTTC
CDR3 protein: CASSLVAGLSGYNEQFF

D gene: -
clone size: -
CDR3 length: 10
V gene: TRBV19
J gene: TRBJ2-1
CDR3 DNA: TGTGCCAGTAGAGGAGGTGAGCAGTTCTTC
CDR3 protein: CASRGGEQFF

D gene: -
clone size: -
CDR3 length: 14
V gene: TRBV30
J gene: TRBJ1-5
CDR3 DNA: TGTGCCTGGAGTGTACGCGGAGGCTATCAGCCCCAGCATTTT
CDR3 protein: CAWSVRGGYQPQHF

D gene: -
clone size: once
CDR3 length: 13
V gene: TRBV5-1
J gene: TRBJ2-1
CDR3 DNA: TGCGCCAGCAGCTTGGAGGCCTACTATGAGCAGTTCTTC
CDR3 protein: CASSLEAYYEQFF

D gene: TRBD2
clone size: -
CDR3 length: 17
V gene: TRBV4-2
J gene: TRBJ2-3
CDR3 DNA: TGTGCCAGCAGCCAAGCAACTAGCGGAATACGCACAGATACGCAGTATTTT
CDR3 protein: CASSQATSGIRTDTQYF

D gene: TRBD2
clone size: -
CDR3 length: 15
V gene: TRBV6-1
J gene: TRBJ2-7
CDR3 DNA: TGTGCCAGCAGCCTGACTAGCGGGAGATCTTACGAGCAGTACTTC
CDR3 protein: CASSLTSGRSYEQYF

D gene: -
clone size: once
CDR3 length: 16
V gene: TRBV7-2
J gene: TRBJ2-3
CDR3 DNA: TGTGCCAGCAGCTTTTCTGGTAGCGGAAGCACAGATACGCAGTATTTT
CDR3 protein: CASSFSGSGSTDTQYF

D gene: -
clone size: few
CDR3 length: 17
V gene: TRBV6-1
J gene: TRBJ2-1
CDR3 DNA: TGTGCCAGCAGTGAGGTACCCAGCGAGAGCTCCTACAATGAGCAGTTCTTC
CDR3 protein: CASSEVPSESSYNEQFF

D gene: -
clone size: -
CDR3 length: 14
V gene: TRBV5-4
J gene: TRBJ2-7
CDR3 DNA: TGTGCCAGCAGCTTAGGGTCCTTCCACTACGAGCAGTACTTC
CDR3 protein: CASSLGSFHYEQYF

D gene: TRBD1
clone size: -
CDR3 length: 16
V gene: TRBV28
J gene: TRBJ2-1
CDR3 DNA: TGTGCCAGCAGCGCGATTGGACAGGGAAGCATCAATGAGCAGTTCTTC
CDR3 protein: CASSAIGQGSINEQFF

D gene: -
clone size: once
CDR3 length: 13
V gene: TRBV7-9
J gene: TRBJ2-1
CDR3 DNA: TGTGCCAGCAGCTTATCCGAATACAATGAGCAGTTCTTC
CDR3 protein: CASSLSEYNEQFF

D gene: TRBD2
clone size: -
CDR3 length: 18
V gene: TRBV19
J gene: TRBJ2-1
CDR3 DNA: TGTGCCAGTAGTACATCGGGCCTAGCGGGGAGCTCCTACAATGAGCAGTTCTTC
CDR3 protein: CASSTSGLAGSSYNEQFF

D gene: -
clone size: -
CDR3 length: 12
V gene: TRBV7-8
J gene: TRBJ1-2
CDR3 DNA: TGTGCCAGCAGCCTATCGACCTCGGGCTACACCTTC
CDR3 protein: CASSLSTSGYTF

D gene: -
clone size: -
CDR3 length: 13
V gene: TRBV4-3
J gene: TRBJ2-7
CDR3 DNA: TGCGCCAGCAGCCTCACTAGCATGGGCGAGCAGTACTTC
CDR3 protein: CASSLTSMGEQYF

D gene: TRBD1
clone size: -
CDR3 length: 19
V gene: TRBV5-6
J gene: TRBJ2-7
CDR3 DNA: TGTGCCAGCAGGCACACCGGGACAGGGGGCATAGGTGGGGCCTACGAGCAGTACTTC
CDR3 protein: CASRHTGTGGIGGAYEQYF

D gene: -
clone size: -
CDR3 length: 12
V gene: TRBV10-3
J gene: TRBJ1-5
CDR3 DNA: TGTGCCGCGAAAACAGAGAATCAGCCCCAGCATTTT
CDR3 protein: CAAKTENQPQHF

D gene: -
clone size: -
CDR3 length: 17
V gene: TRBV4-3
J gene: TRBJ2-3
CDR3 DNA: TGCGCCAGCACCCCCGAAAGGGACTTGTGGGGCACAGATACGCAGTATTTT
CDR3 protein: CASTPERDLWGTDTQYF

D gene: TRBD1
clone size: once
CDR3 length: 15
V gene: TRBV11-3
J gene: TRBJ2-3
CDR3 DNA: TGTGCCAGCAGCCCCGGGACAGGACTCACAGATACGCAGTATTTT
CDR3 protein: CASSPGTGLTDTQYF

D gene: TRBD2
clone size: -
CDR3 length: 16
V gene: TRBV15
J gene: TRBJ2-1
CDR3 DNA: TGTGCCACCAGCATAGATAGCGGGGGCCTCGGGAATGAGCAGTTCTTC
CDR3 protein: CATSIDSGGLGNEQFF